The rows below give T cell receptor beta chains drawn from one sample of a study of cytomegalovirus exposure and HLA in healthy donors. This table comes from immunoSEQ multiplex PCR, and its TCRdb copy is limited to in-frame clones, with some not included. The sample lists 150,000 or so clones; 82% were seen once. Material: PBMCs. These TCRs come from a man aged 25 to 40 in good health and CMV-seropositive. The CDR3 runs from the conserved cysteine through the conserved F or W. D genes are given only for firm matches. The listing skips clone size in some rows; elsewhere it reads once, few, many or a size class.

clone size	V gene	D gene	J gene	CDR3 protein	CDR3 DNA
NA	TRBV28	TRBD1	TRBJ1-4	CASSHSNTDRGRDEKLFF	TGTGCCAGCAGTCACTCCAATACCGACAGGGGAAGAGATGAAAAACTGTTTTTT
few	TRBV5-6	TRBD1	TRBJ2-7	CASSPGTGPWHF	TGTGCCAGCAGCCCCGGGACAGGGCCCTGGCACTTC
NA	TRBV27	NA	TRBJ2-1	CASSFSDYNEQFF	TGTGCCAGCAGTTTCTCAGATTACAATGAGCAGTTCTTC
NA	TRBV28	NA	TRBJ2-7	CASTLDAQGREQYF	TGTGCCAGCACCCTAGACGCTCAGGGCCGGGAGCAGTACTTC
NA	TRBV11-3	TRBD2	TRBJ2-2	CASSLDSGLAGAGELFF	TGTGCCAGCAGCTTAGACTCTGGACTAGCGGGAGCCGGGGAGCTGTTTTTT
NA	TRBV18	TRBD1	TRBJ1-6	CASSPDRGSPLHF	TGTGCCAGCTCACCCGACAGGGGTTCACCCCTCCACTTT
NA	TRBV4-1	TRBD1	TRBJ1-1	CASSSHDRGMNTEAFF	TGCGCCAGCAGCTCGCACGACAGGGGGATGAACACTGAAGCTTTCTTT
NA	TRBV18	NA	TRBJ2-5	CASSPRGNGRETQYF	TGTGCCAGCTCACCACGGGGCAACGGACGGGAGACCCAGTACTTC
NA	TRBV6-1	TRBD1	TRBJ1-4	CASSEFGTGSEKLFF	TGTGCCAGCAGTGAATTTGGGACAGGGTCTGAAAAACTGTTTTTT
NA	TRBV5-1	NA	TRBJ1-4	CASSAPGGEGEKLFF	TGCGCCAGCAGCGCCCCGGGGGGCGAGGGGGAAAAACTGTTTTTT
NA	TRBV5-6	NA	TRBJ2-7	CASSSPGPSYEQYF	TGTGCCAGCAGCAGTCCAGGGCCTTCCTACGAGCAGTACTTC
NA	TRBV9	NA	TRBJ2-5	CASSAGTSTEETQYF	TGTGCCAGCAGCGCGGGGACATCTACAGAGGAGACCCAGTACTTC
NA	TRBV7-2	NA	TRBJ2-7	CASSPELDEQYF	TGTGCCAGCAGCCCCGAACTCGACGAGCAGTACTTC
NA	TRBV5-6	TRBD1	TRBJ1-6	CASSPDRGNSPLHF	TGTGCCAGCAGTCCGGACAGGGGCAATTCACCCCTCCACTTT
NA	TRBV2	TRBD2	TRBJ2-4	CASSELSSGGSKNIQYF	TGTGCCAGCAGTGAATTATCTAGCGGGGGGTCCAAAAACATTCAGTACTTC
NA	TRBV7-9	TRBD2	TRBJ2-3	CASSLGLAGEGNTQYF	TGTGCCAGCAGCTTAGGACTAGCGGGAGAGGGGAATACGCAGTATTTT
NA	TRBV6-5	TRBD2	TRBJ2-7	CASSKGLAGAYEQYF	TGTGCCAGCAGTAAGGGACTAGCGGGAGCCTACGAGCAGTACTTC